This T cell receptor (beta chain) was recovered during a study of naive and memory T cell subsets. Study outcomes and limitations: This RNA-based method may be sensitive to activation-related transcript changes.

The V end was cut by 4 bases, the J end by 0 bases, with 10 bases between. The CDR3 runs 14 residues. CDR1 and CDR2 from the germline V gene are SGDLS and YYNGEE. The library had UMIs added by 3' ligation of an oligonucleotide to TCR cDNA. Adult healthy volunteers gave 2.5 ml peripheral blood for whole-blood RNA. Cells were not sorted; total RNA input targeted roughly 1 to 1,100 ng. Amplification of ligated cDNA took four PCR rounds with SP2 and nested alpha and beta constant primers. TCRdb passed the 5' RACE reads through MiXCR, listing each CDR3 protein once. The table records about 56,000 distinct CDR3 sequences, over 6% of them present only once. In its sample, this clonotype was seen a few times. Its antigen is currently unknown.

The V call is TRBV9, the J call TRBJ2-5, with unresolved D. The receptor was derived from a female donor in good health. CDR3 coding DNA: TGTGCCAGCAGCCCCCGTCGGTACCAAGAGACCCAGTACTTC. It codes for CASSPRRYQETQYF.